Reported below is one T cell receptor (beta chain). Its antigen is as yet unknown. This sample stems from a study of blood T cells in healthy people across ages. Study in general: The template switching approach captured approximately one barcoded beta molecule for every two T cells. General study points: The unsorted PBMCs prevented any conclusive comparison of naive versus antigen-experienced cells.

Through a sample-barcoded 5' primer and a J-beta primer mix, a second PCR was run for about 6 to 12 cycles. TCRdb itself ran the 5' RACE reads through MiXCR, one entry per CDR3 protein. The sample records roughly 2 million distinct CDR3 sequences, about 49% being singletons. The ends lost 6 bases at V and 6 bases at J; junction bases unmatched: 12. Germline V lookup: CDR1 SGHTA, CDR2 FQGNSA. The CDR3 extends over 16 amino acids. Sequenced material: blood. The J gene is TRBJ2-4, the V gene TRBV7-2, with 9 bases that match TRBD2. The sequence came from a woman between 40 and 55 years old in good health. The CDR3 is CASRFGGGGAGNIQYF. The DNA for the CDR3 is TGTGCCAGCAGGTTCGGGGGCGGGGGGGCCGGAAACATTCAGTACTTC.